The 24 T cell receptor beta chains below all came from one sample that was sequenced in a study of T cell responses to AZD1222 COVID-19 vaccine. Libraries were prepared by immunoSEQ multiplex PCR; TCRdb keeps only in-frame clonotypes and omits some of them. The table shows approximately 180,000 clones, with approximately 92% occurring only once. Specimen: peripheral blood, collected on day 0 of AZD1222 vaccination. Every receptor here comes from an adult in good health.

The J gene is TRBJ2-6, the V gene TRBV4-1; D ambiguous. The germline V gene encodes CDR1 MGHRA and CDR2 YSYEKL. The CDR3 contains 15 residues. V lost 0 bases and J lost 4, with 7 bases in between. CDR3: CASSQEAAGANVLTF. CDR3 nucleotide sequence: TGCGCCAGCAGCCAAGAGGCAGCAGGGGCCAACGTCCTGACTTTC.

The rearrangement uses TRBV19 and TRBJ2-5, with 8 bases matching TRBD2. V lost 7 bases and J lost 3; bases outside the gene matches: 1. There are 12 residues in the CDR3. Germline V CDR1 and CDR2: LNHDA, SQIVND (reference sequence). CDR3 nucleotides: TGTGCCAGTACCGGGAGGGAAGAGACCCAGTACTTC. Its protein is CASTGREETQYF.

The rearrangement links TRBV2 to TRBJ2-5; no definite D call. This CDR3 is built from 12 residues. The germline V gene encodes CDR1 SNHLY and CDR2 FYNNEI. V lost 10 bases and J lost 4, with 13 bases in between. CDR3 nucleotides: TGTGCCACCGGGCTAGAGGTAGAGACCCAGTACTTC. As protein: CATGLEVETQYF.

The V and J genes are TRBV7-9 and TRBJ1-1; no firm D call. Trimming stripped 5 bases from V and 3 bases from J, with 13 bases between. Germline CDR1 and CDR2: SEHNR and FQNEAQ (reference sequence). The CDR3 is 14 residues long. The CDR3 DNA follows: TGTGCCAGCAGCCCCTGGACCCTTGACACTGAAGCTTTCTTT. Translation: CASSPWTLDTEAFF.

This rearrangement joins TRBV25-1 to TRBJ2-1; TRBD2 aligns across 11 bases. After removal of 4 bases from V and 5 bases from J, the junction contained 10 bases not matched to a gene. This CDR3 is built from 17 residues. Germline V gene sequence: CDR1 MGHDK, CDR2 SYGVNS. The DNA of the CDR3 is TGTGCCAGCAGTGCATCTCCGGGACTAGCGGACCACAATGAGCAGTTCTTC. Translated, it gives CASSASPGLADHNEQFF.

The chain recombines TRBV2 with TRBJ1-2; D possibly corresponds to TRBD1 (6 bases). The CDR3 is made up of 12 amino acids. Germline V CDR1 and CDR2: SNHLY, FYNNEI. Trimming took 7 bases from V and 8 from J, leaving 14 bases between them. This CDR3 reads CASKPGELGYTF. CDR3 sequence (DNA): TGTGCCAGCAAACCAGGGGAGTTAGGCTACACCTTC.

This chain's CDR3 is CASSYAGHNQPQHF. CDR3 DNA sequence: TGTGCCAGCAGCTACGCTGGGCACAATCAGCCCCAGCATTTT. The chain joins TRBV6-5 to TRBJ1-5; D is ambiguous. This CDR3 has 14 amino acids. The V gene's germline CDR1 is MNHEY and CDR2 SVGAGI. V was shortened by 6 bases and J by 3 bases, with 12 bases between the two germline ends.

J is TRBJ1-2 and V is TRBV3-1 (or the pseudogene TRBV3-2), with unresolved D. The CDR3 length is 15 residues. From germline, CDR1 is LGHDT and CDR2 YNNKEL (reference sequence). V lost 1 base and J lost 4, with 13 bases in between. CDR3 region: CASSQASAWSYGYTF. The CDR3 DNA follows: TGTGCCAGCAGCCAAGCTTCGGCCTGGTCCTATGGCTACACCTTC.

The J gene is TRBJ2-6, the V gene TRBV6-4; TRBD1 aligns across 12 bases. This CDR3 has 18 residues. V gave up 2 bases and J gave up 0 bases; unmatched junction bases: 2. CDR1 and CDR2 (germline): MRHNA, SNTAGT. This CDR3 is CASSDGGQGASGANVLTF. The CDR3 nucleotides are TGTGCCAGCAGTGACGGGGGACAGGGGGCCTCTGGGGCCAACGTCCTGACTTTC.

The rearrangement joins TRBV5-1 to TRBJ2-5; a possible D gene is TRBD2 (5 bases). The CDR3 has 15 residues. Per germline, CDR1 SGHRS and CDR2 YFSETQ. V was clipped by 5 bases and J by 4 bases, with 18 bases between them. CDR3 protein: CASSNLGELGETQYF. The CDR3 DNA reads as TGCGCCAGCAGTAACCTTGGGGAGCTCGGAGAGACCCAGTACTTC.

This chain connects TRBV12-5 to TRBJ1-2, with TRBD1 matching 7 bases. This CDR3 has 13 residues. V was clipped by 6 bases and J by 8 bases; unmatched bases: 9. Per germline, CDR1 LGHNT and CDR2 FRNRAP. The DNA for the CDR3 is TGTGCTAGTGGGGCCGGGACAGAAAGCGGCTACACCTTC. It encodes CASGAGTESGYTF.

J is TRBJ2-7 and V is TRBV9; no firm D call. V was shortened by 0 bases and J by 2 bases, with 9 bases between the two germline ends. The germline CDR1 and CDR2 sequences are SGDLS and YYNGEE. This CDR3 region has 14 residues. The CDR3 nucleotides read TGTGCCAGCAGCGTAGGTAGGGTTGCCTACGAGCAGTACTTC. This codes for CASSVGRVAYEQYF.

J is TRBJ1-4 and V is TRBV5-1; 10 bases fit TRBD1. This CDR3 contains 14 residues. V lost 4 bases, J lost 8 bases, and 5 bases stayed unmatched. CDR1 is SGHRS, CDR2 YFSETQ, per germline. CDR3 loop: CASSPGQGKEKLFF. The CDR3 DNA reads as TGCGCCAGCAGCCCGGGACAGGGGAAGGAAAAACTGTTTTTT.

The chain joins TRBV2 to TRBJ1-4; perhaps TRBD1 as D (5 bases). V lost 1 base, J lost 0 bases, and 9 bases lay in between. The length of the CDR3 is 16 residues. The germline CDR1 and CDR2 sequences are SNHLY and FYNNEI. CDR3 amino acids: CASSEVGEATNEKLFF. For the CDR3, the DNA is TGTGCCAGCAGTGAAGTGGGGGAGGCAACTAATGAAAAACTGTTTTTT. Full variable domain (rest looked up from reference TRBV2 and TRBJ1-4): EPEVTQTPSHQVTQMGQEVILRCVPISNHLYFYWYRQILGQKVEFLVSFYNNEISEKSEIFDDQFSVERPDGSNFTLKIRSTKLEDSAMYFCASSEVGEATNEKLFFGSGTQLSVL.

The chain has TRBV10-2 and TRBJ2-7, with TRBD1 matching over 8 bases. The trim removed 0 bases at V and 3 bases at J, leaving 4 bases unmatched. Germline V gives CDR1 WSHSY, CDR2 SAAADI. This CDR3 region has 15 residues. The CDR3 bases are TGCGCCAGCAGTGAGTCAGGGACAGGTCTCTACGAGCAGTACTTC. This codes for CASSESGTGLYEQYF.

The rearrangement links TRBV6-5 to TRBJ1-4, with TRBD1 matching over 7 bases. The CDR3 has 14 amino acids. With 8 bases clipped from V and 5 bases from J, the junction kept 8 bases outside the gene matches. CDR1 is MNHEY, CDR2 SVGAGI, per germline. Here the CDR3 DNA reads TGTGCCAGCCGAACAGACAGGGTGAATGAAAAACTGTTTTTT. Translated: CASRTDRVNEKLFF.

The CDR3 is CASSTTTGGAQHF. As DNA, the CDR3 is TGTGCCAGCTCAACGACGACAGGGGGAGCCCAGCATTTT. V is TRBV18 and J is TRBJ1-5, with 9 bases lining up with TRBD1. CDR3 length: 13 residues. Looked up from germline, CDR1 is KGHSH and CDR2 is LQKENI. Losses at the gene ends were 5 bases for V and 11 bases for J; bases not matched to a gene: 7.

V and J are TRBV18 and TRBJ2-7, with D unclear. Germline lookup yields CDR1 KGHSH and CDR2 LQKENI. With 3 bases removed from V and 7 bases from J, the gap between germline ends came to 13 bases. The CDR3 totals 13 residues. This CDR3 is CASSPVSVREQYF. The CDR3 DNA follows: TGTGCCAGCTCACCTGTTTCAGTACGAGAGCAGTACTTC.

For the CDR3, the DNA is TGTGCCAGCAGTTTACCCGGACAGGGCGGTTCACCCCTCCACTTT. It translates to CASSLPGQGGSPLHF. This rearrangement joins TRBV28 to TRBJ1-6; TRBD1 matches at 8 bases. V was pared by 2 bases and J by 9 bases, with 6 bases of the junction left unmatched. The length of the CDR3 is 15 residues. Germline V gives CDR1 MDHEN, CDR2 SYDVKM.

V usage is TRBV27 and J usage is TRBJ1-6; 7 positions match TRBD1. Germline trimming cut 3 bases from V and 7 bases from J; bases unmatched to any gene: 3. Germline loops: CDR1 MNHEY, CDR2 SMNVEV (reference sequence). The CDR3 has 14 residues. The CDR3 loop is CASSLGQSNSPLHF. As DNA, the CDR3 is TGTGCCAGCAGTTTGGGACAGTCCAATTCACCCCTCCACTTT.

V and J are TRBV4-1 and TRBJ2-7; TRBD1 aligns across 8 bases. CDR1 MGHRA and CDR2 YSYEKL come from the germline V gene. Trimming cost V 2 bases and J 2 bases; bases outside gene matches: 11. The CDR3 totals 17 residues. The chain's CDR3 is CASSQHESTGVPYEQYF. CDR3 nucleotide sequence: TGCGCCAGCAGCCAACATGAATCGACAGGGGTCCCCTACGAGCAGTACTTC.

The J gene is TRBJ1-6, the V gene TRBV10-2; D remains ambiguous. The CDR3 runs to 13 residues. The ends were cut back, 3 bases at V and 7 bases at J, with 7 bases in the middle. Germline CDR1 reads WSHSY; CDR2 reads SAAADI. In nucleotides, the CDR3 is TGCGCCAGCAGTGATACAGAGAATTCACCCCTCCACTTT. This sequence encodes CASSDTENSPLHF.

The chain joins TRBV2 to TRBJ1-2, with D possibly TRBD1 on 6 matching bases. CDR1 and CDR2 from the germline V gene are SNHLY and FYNNEI. This CDR3 has 14 residues. Trimming pared 5 bases from V and 4 bases from J, leaving 14 bases between. The CDR3 DNA reads as TGTGCCAGCAGTCTCAAAGGGGGGGCCTATGGCTACACCTTC. This gives the protein CASSLKGGAYGYTF.

This clone was seen a single time. The chain recombines TRBV6-5 with TRBJ2-3; a possible D gene is TRBD2 (7 bases). Trimming took 8 bases from V and 5 from J, leaving 20 bases between them. Looked up from germline, CDR1 is MNHEY and CDR2 is SVGAGI. The CDR3 totals 15 residues. The CDR3 nucleotides are TGTGCCAGCCGGGGGCGGGAGTCTTCGGGAGATACGCAGTATTTT. Translating it yields CASRGRESSGDTQYF.